The T cell receptor (beta chain) described here comes from a study of technical replicates of blood from several donors. The method was immunoSEQ multiplex PCR; TCRdb's version includes in-frame clones alone and lacks a portion of them. The sample includes more than 65,000 clones, 95% of them seen just once. The CDR3 spans 15 residues. V lost 5 bases and J lost 4, with 14 bases in between. Per germline, CDR1 SGHTA and CDR2 FQGNSA. V is TRBV7-2 and J is TRBJ1-4; D is perhaps TRBD1 (5 bases). Sequenced input: T cells isolated from PBMCs. This TCR came from a human donor in good health. The CDR3 loop reads CASSRNGGYNEKLFF. CDR3 DNA sequence: TGTGCCAGCAGCCGAAACGGGGGGTATAATGAAAAACTGTTTTTT.